These T cell receptor beta chains were read from a single sample in a study of HIV-infected patients and healthy controls. MiXCR, applied by TCRdb to the 5' RACE reads, yields one record per CDR3 protein. Of under 70,000 distinct CDR3 sequences detected, 15% to 20% appear once; the ten largest clones hold approximately 1.5%. The specimen sequenced was CD4+ T cells from blood. These TCRs come from a human donor in good health. Each CDR3 is given with its conserved first and last residue. Each record gives: J gene, V gene, D gene, clone size, CDR3 protein, CDR3 DNA. D genes are given only for firm matches. Some rows mark clone size as missing; the rest say once, few, many or name a class of expanded clone.

TRBJ1-5	TRBV6-5	TRBD1	many	CASSYRVYRDSFKQPQHF	TGTGCCAGCAGTTACCGAGTCTACAGGGACAGCTTTAAACAGCCCCAGCATTTT
TRBJ2-3	TRBV30	TRBD2	NA	CAWSAQLAGGADTQYF	TGTGCCTGGAGTGCACAATTAGCGGGAGGGGCAGATACGCAGTATTTT
TRBJ2-7	TRBV7-9	NA	many	CATGTADSSYEQYF	TGTGCCACCGGGACTGCCGACAGTTCCTACGAGCAGTACTTC
TRBJ2-1	TRBV5-1	NA	NA	CASSLGGAGEQFF	TGCGCCAGCAGCTTAGGGGGAGCAGGTGAGCAGTTCTTC
TRBJ1-2	TRBV19	NA	NA	CASSMGSGERLIYGYTF	TGTGCCAGTAGTATGGGATCTGGGGAAAGATTGATCTATGGCTACACCTTC
TRBJ1-4	TRBV5-4	NA	few	CASSPGVQNEKLFF	TGTGCCAGCAGCCCCGGTGTTCAAAATGAAAAACTGTTTTTT
TRBJ2-7	TRBV10-2	TRBD1	many	CASRPRQGINYEQYF	TGCGCCAGCAGACCGAGACAGGGGATAAACTACGAGCAGTACTTC
TRBJ1-2	TRBV20-1	TRBD1	many	CSARDGTVVRGYTF	TGCAGTGCTAGAGATGGGACAGTCGTTCGTGGCTACACCTTC
TRBJ2-7	TRBV27	TRBD1	NA	CASSLDGTAYEQYF	TGTGCCAGCAGTTTGGACGGGACAGCCTACGAGCAGTACTTC
TRBJ2-5	TRBV7-2	NA	many	CASSLGAGEETQYF	TGTGCCAGCAGCTTAGGGGCAGGGGAAGAGACCCAGTACTTC
TRBJ1-1	TRBV20-1	NA	NA	CSAPEGHTEAFF	TGCAGTGCCCCCGAGGGACACACTGAAGCTTTCTTT
TRBJ1-1	TRBV5-5	TRBD1	NA	CASSSNGQGNTEAFF	TGTGCCAGCAGCTCAAACGGACAGGGTAATACTGAAGCTTTCTTT
TRBJ2-1	TRBV3-1	NA	many	CASSQDRGGRWFF	TGTGCCAGCAGCCAAGATCGGGGCGGACGGTGGTTCTTC
TRBJ1-6	TRBV6-5	NA	NA	CASSKGAYNSPLHF	TGTGCCAGCAGTAAGGGGGCCTATAATTCACCCCTCCACTTT
TRBJ1-1	TRBV19	NA	NA	CASSVGGRNTEAFF	TGTGCCAGTAGTGTTGGGGGCCGAAACACTGAAGCTTTCTTT
TRBJ1-6	TRBV6-5	NA	many	CASRRVQAIQNSPLHF	TGTGCCAGCAGGCGGGTGCAGGCGATACAAAATTCACCCCTCCACTTT
TRBJ1-1	TRBV10-3	NA	few	CAISEPGLNTEAFF	TGTGCCATCAGTGAGCCGGGTCTGAACACTGAAGCTTTCTTT
TRBJ1-4	TRBV19	NA	few	CASTSGERATNEKLFF	TGTGCCAGTACCTCCGGGGAGCGTGCAACTAATGAAAAACTGTTTTTT
TRBJ2-3	TRBV30	TRBD1	NA	CAWNNRRPDRGEAITSTDTQYF	TGTGCCTGGAACAACCGCCGTCCGGACAGGGGGGAGGCAATAACTAGCACAGATACGCAGTATTTT
TRBJ2-6	TRBV6-5	TRBD1	many	CASSYYTRGTGTSSGANVLTF	TGTGCCAGCAGTTACTATACAAGAGGGACAGGAACTAGCTCTGGGGCCAACGTCCTGACTTTC
TRBJ1-1	TRBV30	NA	few	CAWSKGLRAFF	TGTGCCTGGAGTAAGGGCCTACGAGCTTTCTTT
TRBJ2-5	TRBV6-2/TRBV6-3	NA	NA	CASSYDTIQETQYF	TGTGCCAGCAGTTACGACACGATACAAGAGACCCAGTACTTC
TRBJ2-3	TRBV5-5	NA	NA	CASSLRPAADTQYF	TGTGCCAGCAGCTTGCGACCGGCGGCAGATACGCAGTATTTT
TRBJ2-5	TRBV5-1	TRBD1	many	CASSLAGTDQETQYF	TGCGCCAGCAGCTTGGCCGGGACAGACCAAGAGACCCAGTACTTC
TRBJ2-1	TRBV29-1	TRBD1	few	CSVEGTGTYNEQFF	TGCAGCGTTGAAGGGACAGGGACCTACAATGAGCAGTTCTTC
TRBJ2-3	TRBV5-4	NA	NA	CASSSPRDTDTQYF	TGTGCCAGCAGCTCCCCGAGAGACACAGATACGCAGTATTTT
TRBJ2-7	TRBV6-2/TRBV6-3	NA	few	CASSSQGTEQYF	TGTGCCAGCAGTTCCCAGGGCACGGAGCAGTACTTC